The source of this T cell receptor (beta chain) is a study of vaccination and CD4 T cells after COVID-19. A word on this clonotype: What it recognizes is unknown.

Specified treatment: approximately nine-day PBMC culture with coronavirus spike peptide pools or control peptides (ViraFEST assay). Sequenced with the Oncomine TCR Beta short-read assay was DNA taken from cultured CD4+ T cells. Each CDR3 protein gets one entry after TCRdb re-called the PCR reads with MiXCR. The table lists 6,000 to 6,500 distinct CDR3 sequences, 60% to 85% of them singletons. The sequenced material came from CD4+ T cells from blood, cultured in vitro. The TCR originated in a human donor who had recovered from COVID-19.

In DNA, the CDR3 is TGTGCCAGCAGTTCAAGAGGGGGGAGAGATACGCAGTATTTT. This codes for CASSSRGGRDTQYF. The rearrangement joins TRBV12-3 or TRBV12-4 to TRBJ2-3; D may match TRBD1 or TRBD2 (6 bases each). This CDR3 is built from 14 residues. The V end was cut by 4 bases, the J end by 5 bases, with 13 bases between.